This T cell receptor beta chain appears in the sequencing data of a study of CD8 T cells in ankylosing spondylitis. MiXCR, applied by TCRdb to the 5' RACE reads, yields one record per CDR3 protein. Among 150,000 to 200,000 distinct CDR3 sequences listed, about 18% were seen once. Many counts were recorded for this clonotype. There are 14 residues in the CDR3. V gave up 3 bases and J gave up 9 bases; unmatched junction bases: 2. Germline assignment: CDR1 SGHVS and CDR2 FQNEAQ. The source material was blood, either unsorted or a sorted T cell fraction (not recorded which). The chain employs TRBV7-8 and TRBJ2-1; TRBD2 agrees at 13 bases. This clonotype was sampled from a male donor with ankylosing spondylitis or in good health (not recorded which). DNA of the CDR3: TGTGCCAGCAGCTTGGGACTAGCGGGAAGTGAGCAGTTCTTC. Protein sequence: CASSLGLAGSEQFF.